This T cell receptor beta chain was documented in a study of cytomegalovirus exposure and HLA in healthy donors. Study outcomes and limitations: Later analysis placed DRB1 highest and HLA-C lowest in TCR association rates, which differed by HLA locus. Most TCRs appeared rarely, but some public TCRs recurred in many donors.

For this clone: Antigen specificity is unknown.

The PCR used 60 Vbeta and 13 Jbeta primers. TCRdb keeps only in-frame clones here, not all; method: immunoSEQ multiplex PCR. The sample holds 150,000 to 200,000 clones, about 81% seen once. After removal of 8 bases from V and 8 bases from J, the junction contained 7 bases not matched to a gene. The CDR3 covers 13 residues. Per the germline V gene, CDR1 is GTSNPN and CDR2 is SVGIG (reference sequence). This receptor was taken from a woman between 18 and 29 years old in good health and CMV-seropositive. The J gene is TRBJ2-3, the V gene TRBV30; TRBD2 matches at 13 bases. Sequencing was carried out using PBMCs. The CDR3 DNA sequence: TGTGCCCAGACTAGCGGGGGGCTCGGTACGCAGTATTTT. This sequence encodes CAQTSGGLGTQYF.